This TCR beta chain was identified in a study of blood T cell repertoires in COVID-19. Study details: Acute-phase and convalescent COVID-19 samples originated in the United States, Italy and Spain. T cells, B-cell-depleted T cells, or PBMCs supplied cDNA or gDNA.

Authors' analysis steps: Cell counts per sample came from amplifying reference gene primers. Profiling relied on immunoSEQ multiplex PCR, and the TCRdb table lists in-frame clones only, not all of them. Clone size and V and J calls were adopted from that table, with D and trimming inferred from the DNA. In the table there are about 46,000 clones, about 90% of which are singletons. Material for sequencing was peripheral blood. The TCR sequence derives from a human donor in a cohort sampled during active COVID-19.

The CDR3 nucleotides are TGTGCCAGCAGCCACGGGACAGGGACGATCGGAGAGACCCAGTACTTC. Its protein product is CASSHGTGTIGETQYF. The chain combines TRBV27 with TRBJ2-5, with TRBD1 identical over 9 bases. Trimming cost V 6 bases and J 4 bases; bases outside gene matches: 12. CDR3 length equals 16 residues. CDR1 MNHEY and CDR2 SMNVEV come from the germline V gene (reference sequence).